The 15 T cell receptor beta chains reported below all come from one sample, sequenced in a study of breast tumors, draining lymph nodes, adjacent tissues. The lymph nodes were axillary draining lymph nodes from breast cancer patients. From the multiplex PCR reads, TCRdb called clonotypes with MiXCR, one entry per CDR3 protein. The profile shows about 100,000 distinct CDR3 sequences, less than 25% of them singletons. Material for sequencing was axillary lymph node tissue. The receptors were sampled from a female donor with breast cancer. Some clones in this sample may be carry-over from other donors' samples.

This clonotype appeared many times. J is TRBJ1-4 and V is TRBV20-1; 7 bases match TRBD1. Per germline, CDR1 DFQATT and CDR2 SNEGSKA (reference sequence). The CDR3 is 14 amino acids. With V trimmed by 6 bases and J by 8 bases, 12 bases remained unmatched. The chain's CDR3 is CSAGEQGFGEKLFF. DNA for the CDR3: TGCAGTGCAGGAGAACAGGGGTTTGGGGAAAAACTGTTTTTT.

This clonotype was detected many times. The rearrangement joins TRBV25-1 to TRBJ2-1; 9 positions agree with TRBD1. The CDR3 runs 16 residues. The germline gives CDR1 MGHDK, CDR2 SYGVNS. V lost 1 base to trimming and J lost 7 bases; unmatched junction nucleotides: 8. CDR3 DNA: TGTGCCAGCAGTGAATTGGACAGGGGTGATTGGAATGAGCAGTTCTTC. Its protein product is CASSELDRGDWNEQFF.

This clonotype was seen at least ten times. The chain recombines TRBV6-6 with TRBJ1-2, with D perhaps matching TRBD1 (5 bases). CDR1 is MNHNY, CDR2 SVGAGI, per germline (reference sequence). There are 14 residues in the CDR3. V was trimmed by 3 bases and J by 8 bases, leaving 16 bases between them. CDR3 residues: CASSYLWQGEGYTF. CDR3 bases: TGTGCCAGCAGTTATCTATGGCAGGGCGAGGGCTACACCTTC.

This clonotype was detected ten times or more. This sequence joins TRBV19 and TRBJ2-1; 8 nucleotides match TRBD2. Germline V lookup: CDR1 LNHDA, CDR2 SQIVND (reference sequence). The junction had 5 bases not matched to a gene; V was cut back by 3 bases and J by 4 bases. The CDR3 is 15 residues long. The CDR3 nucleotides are TGTGCCAGTAGTATGGCGGGGGGTGATTACAATGAGCAGTTCTTC. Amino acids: CASSMAGGDYNEQFF.

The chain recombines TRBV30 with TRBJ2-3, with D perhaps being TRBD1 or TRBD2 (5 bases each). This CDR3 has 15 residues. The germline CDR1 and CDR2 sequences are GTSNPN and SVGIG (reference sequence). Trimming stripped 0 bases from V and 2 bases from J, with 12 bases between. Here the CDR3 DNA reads TGTGCCTGGAGTGTGTGGGGGAAGAACACAGATACGCAGTATTTT. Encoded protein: CAWSVWGKNTDTQYF.

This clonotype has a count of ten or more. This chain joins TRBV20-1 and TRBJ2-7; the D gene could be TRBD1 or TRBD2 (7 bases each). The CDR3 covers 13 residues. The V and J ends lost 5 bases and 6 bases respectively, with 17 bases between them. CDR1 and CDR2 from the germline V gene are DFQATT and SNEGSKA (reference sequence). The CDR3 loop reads CSAQQGGLSEQYF. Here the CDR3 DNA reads TGCAGTGCTCAGCAGGGGGGGCTATCCGAGCAGTACTTC.

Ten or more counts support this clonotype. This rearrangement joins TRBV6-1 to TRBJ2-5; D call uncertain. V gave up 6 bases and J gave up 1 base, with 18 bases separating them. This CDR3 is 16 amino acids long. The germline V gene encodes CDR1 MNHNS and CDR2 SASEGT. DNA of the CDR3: TGTGCCAGCAGAAAGCGCGAGCCGTATATCCAAGAGACCCAGTACTTC. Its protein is CASRKREPYIQETQYF.

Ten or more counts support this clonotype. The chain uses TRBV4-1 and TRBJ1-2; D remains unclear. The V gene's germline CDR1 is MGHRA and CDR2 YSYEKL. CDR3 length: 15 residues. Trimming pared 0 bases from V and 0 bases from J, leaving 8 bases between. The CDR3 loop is CASSQDLGANYGYTF. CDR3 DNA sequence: TGCGCCAGCAGCCAAGATCTGGGAGCTAACTATGGCTACACCTTC.

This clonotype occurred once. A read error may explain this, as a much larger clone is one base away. Written as DNA, the CDR3 is TGTGCCAGCAGACCTAGCGGGGTGGGCTACAATGAGCAGTTCTTC. Translated, it gives CASRPSGVGYNEQFF. This chain uses TRBV6-5 with TRBJ2-1; TRBD2 aligns across 9 bases. This CDR3 has 15 amino acids. Looked up from germline, CDR1 is MNHEY and CDR2 is SVGAGI. The J segment lost 3 bases and the V segment lost 6 bases, leaving 6 bases of the junction unmatched.

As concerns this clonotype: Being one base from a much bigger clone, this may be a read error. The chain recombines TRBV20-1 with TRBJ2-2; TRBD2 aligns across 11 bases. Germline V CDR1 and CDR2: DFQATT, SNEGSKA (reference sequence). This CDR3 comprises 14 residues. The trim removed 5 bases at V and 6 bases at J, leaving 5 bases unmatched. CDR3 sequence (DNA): TGCAGTGCTCCCCTAGCGGGAGGACCCGGGGAGCTGTTTTTT. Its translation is CSAPLAGGPGELFF.

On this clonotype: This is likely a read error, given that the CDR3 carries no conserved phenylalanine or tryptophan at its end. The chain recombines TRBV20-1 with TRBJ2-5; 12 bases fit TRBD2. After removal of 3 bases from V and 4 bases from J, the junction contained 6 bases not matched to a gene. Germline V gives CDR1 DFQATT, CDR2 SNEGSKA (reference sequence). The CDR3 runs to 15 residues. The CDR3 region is CSASGLAGGGETQYL. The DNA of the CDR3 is TGCAGTGCTAGTGGCCTAGCGGGAGGGGGAGAGACCCAGTACCTC.

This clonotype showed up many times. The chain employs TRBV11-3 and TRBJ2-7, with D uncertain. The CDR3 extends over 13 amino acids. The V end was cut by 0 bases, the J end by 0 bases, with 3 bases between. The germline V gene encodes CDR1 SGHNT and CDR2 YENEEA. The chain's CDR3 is CASSLDDSYEQYF. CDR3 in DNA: TGTGCCAGCAGCTTAGACGACTCCTACGAGCAGTACTTC.

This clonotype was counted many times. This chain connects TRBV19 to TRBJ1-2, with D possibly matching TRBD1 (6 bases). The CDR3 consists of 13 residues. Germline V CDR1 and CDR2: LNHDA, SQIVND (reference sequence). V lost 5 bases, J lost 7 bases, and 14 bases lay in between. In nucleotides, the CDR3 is TGTGCCAGTAGTGTGGGGACAAATTTTGGCTACACCTTC. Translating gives CASSVGTNFGYTF.

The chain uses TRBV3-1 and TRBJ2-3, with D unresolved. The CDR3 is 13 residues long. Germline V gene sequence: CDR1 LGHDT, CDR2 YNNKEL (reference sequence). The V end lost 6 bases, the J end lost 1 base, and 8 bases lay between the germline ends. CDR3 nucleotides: TGTGCCAGCAGGCCGAGTGGCACAGATACGCAGTATTTT. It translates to CASRPSGTDTQYF.

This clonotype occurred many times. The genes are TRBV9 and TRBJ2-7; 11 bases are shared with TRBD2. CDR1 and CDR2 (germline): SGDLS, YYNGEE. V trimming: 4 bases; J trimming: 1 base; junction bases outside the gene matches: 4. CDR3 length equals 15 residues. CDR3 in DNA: TGTGCCAGCAGCCCCGGGACTAGCGGATCCTACGAGCAGTACTTC. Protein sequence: CASSPGTSGSYEQYF.